The 32 T cell receptor beta chains reported below all come from one sample, sequenced in a study of beta chain features in type 1 diabetes. Reverse transcribing all isolated RNA meant expressed TCRB transcripts were sequenced. Sequencing was performed with immunoSEQ multiplex PCR; in TCRdb, only in-frame clones are kept and a portion is missing. The sample has 640,000 or so clones, 10% to 15% seen once. The antigens for these receptors are not known. Overall study results and limits: Shortening of TCRB CDR3s, moderate but significant, appeared in all four CD4+ subsets of Type 1 diabetes patients.

Material: naive CD4+ T cells from blood. These receptors were taken from a man younger than 30 with type 1 diabetes.

This clone turned up a few times. The chain couples TRBV28 to TRBJ1-5, with D tentatively TRBD1 (6 bases). Deletions cut 7 bases from V and 0 bases from J, with 13 bases between. CDR1 MDHEN and CDR2 SYDVKM come from the germline V gene. The CDR3 consists of 15 residues. The CDR3 is CASTLTGYSNQPQHF. The DNA of the CDR3 is TGTGCCAGCACCCTGACAGGTTATAGCAATCAGCCCCAGCATTTT. Full variable domain (outside the CDR3, taken from reference TRBV28 and TRBJ1-5): DVKVTQSSRYLVKRTGEKVFLECVQDMDHENMFWYRQDPGLGLRLIYFSYDVKMKEKGDIPEGYSVSREKKERFSLILESASTNQTSMYLCASTLTGYSNQPQHFGDGTRLSIL.

In this sample, this clone turned up a few times. The rearrangement joins TRBV30 to TRBJ2-1, with D uncertain. The CDR3 sequence is 12 residues long. Between the trimmed V and J ends, which lost 8 bases and 5 bases, there was a span of 13 bases. The germline V gene has CDR1 GTSNPN and CDR2 SVGIG (reference sequence). The CDR3 is CARDTSNNEQFF. Here the CDR3 DNA reads TGTGCCCGTGACACATCTAACAATGAGCAGTTCTTC.

Only a few counts were recorded for this clone. The rearrangement joins TRBV11-2 to TRBJ2-1; 7 bases match TRBD2. The V gene's germline CDR1 is SGHAT and CDR2 FQNNGV. V was clipped by 5 bases and J by 10 bases; unmatched bases: 5. CDR3 length: 12 residues. The CDR3: CASSINSGEQFF. The CDR3 bases are TGTGCCAGCAGCATTAATAGCGGGGAGCAGTTCTTC.

There are a few counts of this clone. The gene calls are TRBV7-3 and TRBJ2-5; tentative D call: TRBD1 (5 bases). V lost 0 bases and J 5 bases, leaving 16 bases between the germline ends. There are 16 residues in the CDR3. Germline V gene sequence: CDR1 SGHTA, CDR2 FQGTGA. This CDR3 reads CASSLTSLGHGETQYF. The CDR3 DNA follows: TGTGCCAGCAGCTTAACATCCTTGGGGCACGGCGAGACCCAGTACTTC.

This clone was found a few times. The chain couples TRBV29-1 to TRBJ2-2; 10 nucleotides agree with TRBD1. Germline-derived CDR1 and CDR2 are SQVTM and ANQGSEA. The length of the CDR3 is 14 residues. V lost 6 bases, J lost 4 bases, and 5 bases stayed unmatched. For the CDR3, the DNA is TGCAGCGTCTATGGACAGGGGGGCACCGGGGAGCTGTTTTTT. It specifies CSVYGQGGTGELFF.

This clone was seen more than once but under ten times. The chain combines TRBV10-3 with TRBJ2-7; D is unclear. The CDR3 covers 12 residues. V was shortened by 2 bases and J by 3 bases, with 5 bases between the two germline ends. The germline CDR1 and CDR2 sequences are ENHRY and SYGVKD. CDR3 sequence (DNA): TGTGCCATCAGTGAGACCAGCTACGAGCAGTACTTC. As protein: CAISETSYEQYF.

This clone was detected a few times. The same CDR3 arises from other DNA sequences in this sample as well. This sequence joins TRBV5-1 and TRBJ2-3; no definite D call. The germline V gene has CDR1 SGHRS and CDR2 YFSETQ. The CDR3 spans 14 residues. Trimming took off 0 bases at V and 2 bases at J, with 7 bases between the two ends. CDR3 loop: CASSLGRNTDTQYF. Written as DNA, the CDR3 is TGCGCCAGCAGCTTGGGAAGAAACACAGATACGCAGTATTTT.

This clone occurred a few times. The chain links TRBV11-1 to TRBJ2-7, with D perhaps being TRBD1 or TRBD2 (5 bases each). The CDR3 extends over 14 amino acids. V shed 5 bases and J shed 3 bases, with 14 bases lying between them. Per germline, CDR1 SGHAT and CDR2 FQDESV (reference sequence). This CDR3 reads CASSPRDGHYEQYF. The DNA of the CDR3 is TGTGCCAGCAGCCCCAGGGACGGCCACTACGAGCAGTACTTC.

V and J are TRBV2 and TRBJ2-7, with a possible D match to TRBD1 (6 bases). Germline V gene sequence: CDR1 SNHLY, CDR2 FYNNEI. The germline V and J ends were trimmed by 8 bases and 0 bases, with 17 bases remaining between them. CDR3 length: 15 residues. The CDR3 protein is CASSMTGLYSYEQYF. CDR3 in DNA: TGTGCCAGCTCGATGACAGGCCTTTACTCCTACGAGCAGTACTTC.

This clone was seen only a few times. The gene calls are TRBV9 and TRBJ2-7; 7 bases are shared with TRBD1. The CDR3 totals 14 residues. From germline, CDR1 is SGDLS and CDR2 YYNGEE. The V gene end was trimmed by 4 bases and the J gene end by 2 bases; junction bases not matched to a gene: 6. This CDR3 is CASSTGDDAYEQYF. CDR3 DNA: TGTGCCAGCAGCACAGGGGATGATGCCTACGAGCAGTACTTC.

In this sample, this clone turned up a few times. J is TRBJ2-1 and V is TRBV7-3; TRBD1 aligns across 8 bases. This CDR3 has 15 residues. V shed 5 bases and J 0 bases; nucleotides not matched to a gene: 3. The V gene's germline CDR1 is SGHTA and CDR2 FQGTGA. CDR3 region: CASSLDRASYNEQFF. As DNA, the CDR3 is TGTGCCAGCAGCCTGGACAGGGCCTCCTACAATGAGCAGTTCTTC.

The chain links TRBV7-2 to TRBJ1-2, with D maybe TRBD1 (5 bases). V dropped 5 bases and J dropped 4 bases, with 17 bases sitting between them. The CDR3 runs 15 residues. The germline CDR1 and CDR2 sequences are SGHTA and FQGNSA. The CDR3 is CASSLTGTNIYGYTF. CDR3 in DNA: TGTGCCAGCAGCCTTACCGGGACGAACATCTATGGCTACACCTTC.

This clone has only a few counts. The rearrangement joins TRBV4-1 to TRBJ1-2; 8 positions agree with TRBD1. The CDR3 totals 15 residues. CDR1 is MGHRA and CDR2 is YSYEKL in the germline V gene. Losses at the gene ends were 5 bases for V and 2 bases for J; bases not matched to a gene: 7. DNA of the CDR3: TGCGCCAGCAGCTCCGGCCAGGGGGCGAACTATGGCTACACCTTC. Protein sequence: CASSSGQGANYGYTF.

CDR3 sequence reads: CASSFTQGSQPQHF. The CDR3 DNA follows: TGTGCCAGCAGCTTTACACAGGGATCTCAGCCCCAGCATTTT. This sequence joins TRBV7-6 and TRBJ1-5; D possibly corresponds to TRBD1 (6 bases). The V end lost 3 bases, the J end lost 6 bases, and 12 bases lay between the germline ends. Germline loops: CDR1 SGHVS, CDR2 FNYEAQ. The CDR3 consists of 14 residues.

In this sample, this clone turned up a few times. The rearrangement uses TRBV7-2 and TRBJ2-7, with a tentative D call TRBD1 (5 bases). V lost 5 bases and J lost 1, with 9 bases in between. From germline, CDR1 is SGHTA and CDR2 FQGNSA. CDR3 length: 13 amino acids. The CDR3 sequence is CASSPRVSYEQYF. The CDR3 region has the DNA TGTGCCAGCAGCCCCAGGGTGTCCTACGAGCAGTACTTC. Variable domain in full (rest from reference TRBV7-2 and TRBJ2-7): GAGVSQSPSNKVTEKGKDVELRCDPISGHTALYWYRQSLGQGLEFLIYFQGNSAPDKSGLPSDRFSAERTGGSVSTLTIQRTQQEDSAVYLCASSPRVSYEQYFGPGTRLTVT.

This rearrangement joins TRBV7-8 to TRBJ1-1; D gene ambiguous. Germline V gene lookup returns CDR1 SGHVS and CDR2 FQNEAQ. Trimming cost V 4 bases and J 11 bases, with 20 bases left between them. This CDR3 is built from 14 residues. The CDR3 DNA reads TGTGCCAGCAGCTCCAGAGGGCAGCCCCGTGGGGCTTTCTTT. It codes for CASSSRGQPRGAFF.

The chain couples TRBV9 to TRBJ1-1; 7 bases fit TRBD1. The junction had 7 bases not matched to a gene; V was cut back by 0 bases and J by 2 bases. The CDR3 is 16 residues long. The germline gives CDR1 SGDLS, CDR2 YYNGEE. The CDR3 sequence is CASSVGPTGVNTEAFF. The CDR3 bases are TGTGCCAGCAGCGTAGGCCCCACAGGGGTTAACACTGAAGCTTTCTTT.

This clone was seen only a few times. The genes are TRBV6-1 and TRBJ2-1; 7 nucleotides match TRBD1. This CDR3 region has 14 residues. Germline V gene sequence: CDR1 MNHNS, CDR2 SASEGT. With V trimmed by 4 bases and J by 4 bases, 4 bases remained unmatched. This chain's CDR3 is CASSARDRYNEQFF. The CDR3 coding sequence is TGTGCCAGCAGTGCCCGGGACAGATACAATGAGCAGTTCTTC.

This clone has only a few counts. The chain carries TRBV5-1 and TRBJ2-5, with D possibly matching TRBD2 (5 bases). This CDR3 is 15 amino acids long. Trimming stripped 0 bases from V and 1 base from J, with 10 bases between. The germline V gene has CDR1 SGHRS and CDR2 YFSETQ. Written as DNA, the CDR3 is TGCGCCAGCAGCTTGGGATCTGGAGGCCAAGAGACCCAGTACTTC. As protein: CASSLGSGGQETQYF.

A few counts support this clone. The chain couples TRBV18 to TRBJ1-6; no definite D call. Germline V gives CDR1 KGHSH, CDR2 LQKENI. Trimming removed 6 bases from V and 8 bases from J, with 20 bases in between. There are 16 residues in the CDR3. The CDR3 sequence: CASSRAGGPKDSPLHF. Here the CDR3 DNA reads TGTGCCAGCTCGCGTGCCGGAGGGCCCAAGGATTCACCCCTCCACTTT.

The chain uses TRBV6-1 and TRBJ1-6; no firm D call. The CDR3 has 15 residues. Trimming stripped 4 bases from V and 7 bases from J, with 14 bases between. Germline lookup yields CDR1 MNHNS and CDR2 SASEGT. CDR3 residues: CASSGRPAPNSPLHF. CDR3 DNA sequence: TGTGCCAGCAGTGGGCGACCGGCCCCAAATTCACCCCTCCACTTT.

V usage is TRBV5-4 and J usage is TRBJ1-2; the D gene is possibly TRBD1 (5 bases). CDR1 and CDR2 from the germline V gene are SGHNT and YYREEE (reference sequence). CDR3 length: 13 amino acids. Trimming stripped 0 bases from V and 8 bases from J, with 11 bases between. The CDR3 region is CASSLDQGRGYTF. The CDR3 nucleotides are TGTGCCAGCAGCTTGGATCAGGGTCGGGGCTACACCTTC.

This clone was counted a few times. V gene TRBV9 combines with J gene TRBJ2-1; TRBD1 agrees at 7 bases. The V and J ends lost 0 bases and 10 bases, in that order; junction bases with no gene match: 13. The CDR3 covers 16 residues. Germline lookup yields CDR1 SGDLS and CDR2 YYNGEE. The CDR3 loop is CASSVGGQSISREQFF. CDR3 in DNA: TGTGCCAGCAGCGTAGGGGGACAGAGTATTTCCCGGGAGCAGTTCTTC.

This clone was counted a few times. This chain uses TRBV7-9 with TRBJ1-2; D might be TRBD1 (6 bases). Trimming pared 5 bases from V and 8 bases from J, leaving 18 bases between. The CDR3 runs to 14 residues. Germline CDR1 is SEHNR and CDR2 is FQNEAQ (reference sequence). The CDR3 DNA sequence: TGTGCCAGCAGCGCCTACAGGGAAGTGGAGGGCTACACCTTC. Protein product: CASSAYREVEGYTF.

This clone was picked up a small number of times. V gene TRBV18 combines with J gene TRBJ1-4; D not resolved. CDR1 KGHSH and CDR2 LQKENI come from the germline V gene. V was trimmed by 3 bases and J by 7 bases, leaving 12 bases between them. The CDR3 length is 14 residues. The CDR3 sequence: CASSPENSGEKLFF. The CDR3 DNA reads TGTGCCAGCTCACCGGAAAATTCGGGTGAAAAACTGTTTTTT.

This clone was seen more than once but under ten times. V and J are TRBV7-9 and TRBJ2-1; the match to TRBD2 covers 8 bases. The V and J ends lost 1 base and 9 bases, in that order; junction bases with no gene match: 8. The CDR3 totals 15 residues. Germline V gene lookup returns CDR1 SEHNR and CDR2 FQNEAQ (reference sequence). As DNA, the CDR3 is TGTGCCAGCAGCTTAGAGGAGGGACTAGGCATTGAGCAGTTCTTC. Its protein product is CASSLEEGLGIEQFF.

There are a few counts of this clone. This chain connects TRBV5-1 to TRBJ1-2, with a tentative D call TRBD1 (6 bases). V lost 5 bases and J 3 bases, leaving 23 bases between the germline ends. The CDR3 is made up of 17 amino acids. Germline CDR1 reads SGHRS; CDR2 reads YFSETQ. The CDR3 region is CASRPAPGHISDYGYTF. Written as DNA, the CDR3 is TGCGCCAGCAGACCTGCCCCGGGACATATATCCGACTATGGCTACACCTTC.

J is TRBJ2-7 and V is TRBV4-2, with 9 nucleotides matching TRBD1. The CDR3 spans 19 residues. Germline CDR1 LGHNA, CDR2 YNFKEQ. V lost 0 bases and J lost 2; bases outside the gene matches: 14. The CDR3 DNA reads as TGTGCCAGCAGCCAAGATGAAGCCAGGGACAGGGAAGAAGCCTACGAGCAGTACTTC. This encodes CASSQDEARDREEAYEQYF.

In regard to this clone: One end of the junction varies from germline; a read error may be responsible. The rearrangement uses TRBV4-1 and TRBJ2-7, with D maybe TRBD2 (6 bases). This CDR3 has 14 residues. Per the germline V gene, CDR1 is MGHRA and CDR2 is YSYEKL. The CDR3: CASSQAGPPRELYF. The CDR3 DNA reads as TGCGCCAGCAGCCAAGCGGGTCCCCCTCGGGAGCTGTACTTC.

This clone has just a few counts. The genes are TRBV7-9 and TRBJ1-6; D remains unclear. V gave up 1 base and J gave up 0 bases, with 4 bases separating them. The length of the CDR3 is 15 residues. Germline values: CDR1 SEHNR, CDR2 FQNEAQ (reference sequence). For the CDR3, the DNA is TGTGCCAGCAGCTTAGGGAGCTCCTATAATTCACCCCTCCACTTT. Amino acid sequence: CASSLGSSYNSPLHF.

The chain combines TRBV10-2 with TRBJ2-7, with TRBD1 matching 8 bases. Germline V gene data show CDR1 as WSHSY and CDR2 as SAAADI. The ends lost 4 bases at V and 3 bases at J; junction bases unmatched: 17. The CDR3 covers 18 residues. The DNA of the CDR3 is TGCGCCAGCAGTGCCTCCGGGACAGGACTGTTTGGGATCTACGAGCAGTACTTC. This encodes CASSASGTGLFGIYEQYF.

This clone occurred a few times. This sample also contains other DNA sequences that code for the same CDR3. This CDR3 reads CASRPAPDTQYF. CDR3 DNA sequence: TGTGCCAGCAGGCCGGCGCCGGATACGCAGTATTTT. This chain connects TRBV6-5 to TRBJ2-3; D uncertain. The CDR3 sequence is 12 residues long. V shed 6 bases and J shed 6 bases, with 10 bases lying between them. The V gene's germline CDR1 is MNHEY and CDR2 SVGAGI.